These 27 T cell receptor beta chains share one sample of origin, sequenced in a study of memory CD4+ T cells and cytomegalovirus serostatus. The assay was immunoSEQ multiplex PCR, and TCRdb's table has in-frame clones only and misses some. The sample shows approximately 40,000 clones, just over 75% of them seen only once. Single viable CD3+CD4+CD8-CD45RO+ cells were sorted as the memory CD4+ T cells. Sequences were obtained from memory CD4+ T cells from blood. These receptors were collected from an adult in good health and CMV-seronegative.

This clone was seen a single time. V and J are TRBV11-2 and TRBJ2-1; unclear D gene. V lost 2 bases and J 16 bases, leaving 21 bases between the germline ends. Germline assignment: CDR1 SGHAT and CDR2 FQNNGV. The length of the CDR3 is 14 residues. CDR3 amino acids: CASSLNGPGKFIFF. DNA for the CDR3: TGTGCCAGCAGCTTAAACGGACCCGGAAAATTCATATTCTTC. Using reference TRBV11-2 and TRBJ2-1 for the parts outside the CDR3, the full variable domain is EAGVAQSPRYKIIEKRQSVAFWCNPISGHATLYWYQQILGQGPKLLIQFQNNGVVDDSQLPKDRFSAERLKGVDSTLKIQPAKLEDSAVYLCASSLNGPGKFIFFGPGTRLTVL.

J is TRBJ2-2 and V is TRBV5-1, with TRBD1 matching over 12 bases. The CDR3 contains 15 residues. The junction had 6 bases not matched to a gene; V was cut back by 5 bases and J by 7 bases. Germline assignment: CDR1 SGHRS and CDR2 YFSETQ. CDR3 sequence reads: CASRPGTGGDGELFF. In DNA, the CDR3 is TGCGCCAGCAGACCCGGGACAGGGGGCGACGGGGAGCTGTTTTTT.

This clone was recorded a few times. The gene calls are TRBV15 and TRBJ2-7; 9 bases fit TRBD1. CDR1 is LNHNV, CDR2 YYDKDF, per germline (reference sequence). The CDR3 totals 14 residues. With 1 base clipped from V and 7 bases from J, the junction kept 5 bases outside the gene matches. The CDR3 loop reads CATSRVDRGKEQYF. As DNA, the CDR3 is TGTGCCACCAGCAGAGTAGACAGGGGGAAGGAGCAGTACTTC.

The genes are TRBV6-1 and TRBJ1-4; 10 bases line up with TRBD1. Losses at the gene ends were 2 bases for V and 3 bases for J; bases not matched to a gene: 9. Per the germline V gene, CDR1 is MNHNS and CDR2 is SASEGT. The CDR3 consists of 18 residues. CDR3 DNA sequence: TGTGCCAGCAGTGAACACCGACAGGGGGCGTATTCTAATGAAAAACTGTTTTTT. It codes for CASSEHRQGAYSNEKLFF.

The chain links TRBV7-3 to TRBJ2-1, with D uncertain. Germline assignment: CDR1 SGHTA and CDR2 FQGTGA. The CDR3 totals 13 residues. The V gene lost 5 bases and the J gene lost 5 bases, with 10 bases spanning the gap. The CDR3 nucleotides are TGTGCCAGCAGCCTCAGACTTAACAATGAGCAGTTCTTC. Translating it yields CASSLRLNNEQFF.

The chain is built from TRBV5-6 and TRBJ2-5; D is undetermined. CDR3 size: 16 residues. Looked up from germline, CDR1 is SGHDT and CDR2 is YYEEEE. Trimming stripped 0 bases from V and 5 bases from J, with 17 bases between. The CDR3 sequence is CASSLEGAGWSETQYF. The CDR3 region has the DNA TGTGCCAGCAGCTTGGAGGGCGCCGGCTGGTCGGAGACCCAGTACTTC.

This clone was found a few times. The rearrangement links TRBV6-1 to TRBJ1-2; 8 positions match TRBD1. The CDR3 loop spans 14 amino acids. J was trimmed by 7 bases and V by 6 bases; bases with no gene match: 10. CDR1 and CDR2 from the germline V gene are MNHNS and SASEGT. The CDR3 is CASSPTTGGAGYTF. The CDR3 nucleotides read TGTGCCAGCAGCCCAACCACAGGGGGAGCTGGCTACACCTTC.

The rearrangement links TRBV19 to TRBJ1-4; D unclear. Germline CDR1 LNHDA, CDR2 SQIVND (reference sequence). The CDR3 covers 14 residues. Between the trimmed V and J ends, which lost 8 bases and 4 bases, there was a span of 14 bases. The chain's CDR3 is CASQIGRNNEKLFF. The CDR3 nucleotides read TGTGCCAGTCAGATAGGACGGAATAATGAAAAACTGTTTTTT.

This clone was observed a handful of times. The chain combines TRBV10-3 with TRBJ1-5; D is uncertain. CDR3 length equals 12 residues. Trimming took off 10 bases at V and 0 bases at J, with 7 bases between the two ends. Per germline, CDR1 ENHRY and CDR2 SYGVKD. CDR3 sequence (DNA): TGTGCCACCGGAGATAGCAATCAGCCCCAGCATTTT. Translating it yields CATGDSNQPQHF.

This sequence joins TRBV7-2 and TRBJ2-5; perhaps TRBD1 as D (5 bases). This CDR3 has 15 amino acids. The germline V gene has CDR1 SGHTA and CDR2 FQGNSA. Trimming took 5 bases from V and 2 from J, leaving 15 bases between them. The CDR3 DNA reads TGTGCCAGCAGCCCAGGGTCAAGCAGGCAAGAGACCCAGTACTTC. It specifies CASSPGSSRQETQYF.

This clone was counted only a few times. The V gene is TRBV9, the J gene TRBJ1-2; D unclear. Germline CDR1 is SGDLS and CDR2 is YYNGEE. V was shortened by 4 bases and J by 3 bases, with 13 bases between the two germline ends. CDR3 length: 14 amino acids. The chain's CDR3 is CASSTHGEDYGYTF. For the CDR3, the DNA is TGTGCCAGCAGCACTCATGGCGAAGACTATGGCTACACCTTC.

The rearrangement joins TRBV10-3 to TRBJ2-1; D may be TRBD2 (5 bases). V was shortened by 10 bases and J by 8 bases, with 12 bases between the two germline ends. The CDR3 is made up of 11 amino acids. Germline V gives CDR1 ENHRY, CDR2 SYGVKD. The CDR3 DNA reads as TGTGCCACAGCACTAGGAGATGAGCAGTTCTTC. Amino acid sequence: CATALGDEQFF.

This chain connects TRBV19 to TRBJ2-7; D remains ambiguous. The germline CDR1 and CDR2 sequences are LNHDA and SQIVND (reference sequence). V was pared by 3 bases and J by 4 bases, with 19 bases between. CDR3 length equals 16 residues. The CDR3 DNA follows: TGTGCCAGTAGTATTGGGCCGGCAGGCTCACCATACGAGCAGTACTTC. Amino acid sequence: CASSIGPAGSPYEQYF.

CDR3 sequence: CASNAAGVTEAFF. CDR3 DNA sequence: TGTGCCAGCAATGCCGCAGGGGTCACTGAAGCTTTCTTT. This chain joins TRBV2 and TRBJ1-1; weak D call: TRBD1 (6 bases). The length of the CDR3 is 13 residues. Trimming pared 7 bases from V and 4 bases from J, leaving 13 bases between. Germline CDR1 reads SNHLY; CDR2 reads FYNNEI.

This clone was picked up a small number of times. The chain links TRBV19 to TRBJ1-1; possible D gene TRBD1, 6 bases. The length of the CDR3 is 17 residues. Deletions cut 6 bases from V and 4 bases from J, with 24 bases between. Germline V gene sequence: CDR1 LNHDA, CDR2 SQIVND (reference sequence). The CDR3 DNA is TGTGCCAGTAGCAACCACACCTGGGGGGGGCGCATCACTGAAGCTTTCTTT. It yields the protein CASSNHTWGGRITEAFF.

This clone was detected only a few times. The V and J genes are TRBV29-1 and TRBJ1-1; D is unclear. The CDR3 covers 13 residues. Trimming pared 4 bases from V and 1 base from J, leaving 10 bases between. Germline assignment: CDR1 SQVTM and CDR2 ANQGSEA. The CDR3 is CSVVERWNTEAFF. The DNA of the CDR3 is TGCAGCGTTGTCGAGAGATGGAACACTGAAGCTTTCTTT.

This clone was seen more than once but under ten times. The J gene is TRBJ2-3, the V gene TRBV7-3; the D is unclear. This CDR3 has 15 amino acids. Germline V lookup: CDR1 SGHTA, CDR2 FQGTGA. The V end was cut by 1 base, the J end by 5 bases, with 13 bases between. CDR3 sequence reads: CASSLNLPGEDTQYF. CDR3 nucleotide sequence: TGTGCCAGCAGCTTAAATCTTCCCGGCGAAGATACGCAGTATTTT.

This clone was picked up one time. J is TRBJ2-7 and V is TRBV7-9, with 7 bases that match TRBD2. Germline V gives CDR1 SEHNR, CDR2 FQNEAQ (reference sequence). CDR3 length: 15 residues. The V and J ends lost 1 base and 5 bases, in that order; junction bases with no gene match: 8. The CDR3 DNA follows: TGTGCCAGCAGCTTAGGCAGGGAGGGTATCCACGAGCAGTACTTC. Translated: CASSLGREGIHEQYF.

V is TRBV9 and J is TRBJ2-3; 9 bases are shared with TRBD1. The CDR3 extends over 17 amino acids. Per germline, CDR1 SGDLS and CDR2 YYNGEE. Germline trimming cut 4 bases from V and 2 bases from J; bases unmatched to any gene: 11. The DNA of the CDR3 is TGTGCCAGCAGCTCCCGGTGGGGACAGGGATACACAGATACGCAGTATTTT. The encoded protein is CASSSRWGQGYTDTQYF.

The chain recombines TRBV7-7 with TRBJ2-1, with 12 positions matching TRBD2. This CDR3 is built from 15 residues. V shed 2 bases, J shed 10 bases, and the junction held 6 bases outside the gene matches. CDR1 SSHAT and CDR2 FNYEAQ come from the germline V gene (reference sequence). CDR3 residues: CASSLSSGGAFEQFF. For the CDR3, the DNA is TGTGCCAGCAGCTTATCTAGCGGGGGGGCTTTCGAGCAGTTCTTC.

This chain uses TRBV28 with TRBJ2-7; a possible D gene is TRBD1 (6 bases). V dropped 5 bases and J dropped 3 bases, with 11 bases sitting between them. The CDR3 has 13 residues. Germline V CDR1 and CDR2: MDHEN, SYDVKM. CDR3 in amino acids: CASSLDSYYEQYF. The CDR3 DNA reads TGTGCCAGCAGTCTGGACAGCTACTACGAGCAGTACTTC. Using reference TRBV28 and TRBJ2-7 for the parts outside the CDR3, the full variable domain is DVKVTQSSRYLVKRTGEKVFLECVQDMDHENMFWYRQDPGLGLRLIYFSYDVKMKEKGDIPEGYSVSREKKERFSLILESASTNQTSMYLCASSLDSYYEQYFGPGTRLTVT.

DNA for the CDR3: TGTGCCACCAGCAGAGGGACGGACTATGGCTACACCTTC. Its translation: CATSRGTDYGYTF. The V gene is TRBV15, the J gene TRBJ1-2; D remains ambiguous. The CDR3 contains 13 residues. Looked up from germline, CDR1 is LNHNV and CDR2 is YYDKDF (reference sequence). Between the trimmed V and J ends, which lost 1 base and 3 bases, there was a span of 6 bases.

The chain couples TRBV4-1 to TRBJ2-3; D not certain. Deletions cut 4 bases from V and 5 bases from J, with 13 bases between. The CDR3 runs to 14 residues. Germline lookup yields CDR1 MGHRA and CDR2 YSYEKL. CDR3 amino acids: CASSPILKEDTQYF. In DNA, the CDR3 is TGCGCCAGCAGCCCAATATTGAAGGAAGATACGCAGTATTTT.

V usage is TRBV6-6 and J usage is TRBJ2-4; 11 bases agree with TRBD1. This CDR3 has 13 residues. Germline V CDR1 and CDR2: MNHNY, SVGAGI (reference sequence). Trimming cost V 10 bases and J 6 bases; bases outside gene matches: 5. Here the CDR3 DNA reads TGTGCCACCTGGGGGACAGGGGGAAACATTCAGTACTTC. Translated: CATWGTGGNIQYF.

This clone was counted a single time. This rearrangement joins TRBV15 to TRBJ1-5; D possibly corresponds to TRBD1 (5 bases). Looked up from germline, CDR1 is LNHNV and CDR2 is YYDKDF (reference sequence). Trimming pared 5 bases from V and 5 bases from J, leaving 13 bases between. The CDR3 spans 14 residues. CDR3 DNA sequence: TGTGCCACCAGCCTTGCAGGGTTGGATCAGCCCCAGCATTTT. Its protein product is CATSLAGLDQPQHF.

Only one count was recorded for this clone. V and J are TRBV7-2 and TRBJ2-3; 13 bases map to TRBD2. The CDR3 consists of 16 residues. CDR1 and CDR2 from the germline V gene are SGHTA and FQGNSA. The V and J ends lost 5 bases and 1 base, in that order; junction bases with no gene match: 3. In DNA form, the CDR3 reads TGTGCCAGCAGCAGGACTAGCGGGGGAGGCACAGATACGCAGTATTTT. Encoded protein: CASSRTSGGGTDTQYF.

The J gene is TRBJ1-4, the V gene TRBV2; 10 bases match TRBD1. The CDR3 spans 15 residues. The ends lost 6 bases at V and 0 bases at J; junction bases unmatched: 1. Per germline, CDR1 SNHLY and CDR2 FYNNEI. This chain's CDR3 is CASSGQGATNEKLFF. As DNA, the CDR3 is TGTGCCAGCAGCGGACAGGGGGCAACTAATGAAAAACTGTTTTTT.